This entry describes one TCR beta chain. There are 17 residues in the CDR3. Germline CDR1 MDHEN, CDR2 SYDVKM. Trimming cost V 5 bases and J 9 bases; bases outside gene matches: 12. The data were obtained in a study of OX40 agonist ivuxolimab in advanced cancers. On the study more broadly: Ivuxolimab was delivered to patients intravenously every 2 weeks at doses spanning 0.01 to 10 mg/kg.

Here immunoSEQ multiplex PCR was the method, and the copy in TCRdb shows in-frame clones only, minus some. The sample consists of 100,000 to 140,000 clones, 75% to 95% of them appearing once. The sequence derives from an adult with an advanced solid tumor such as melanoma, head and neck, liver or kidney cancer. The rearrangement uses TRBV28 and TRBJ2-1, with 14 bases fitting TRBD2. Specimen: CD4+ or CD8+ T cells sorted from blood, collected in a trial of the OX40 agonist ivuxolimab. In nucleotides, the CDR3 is TGTGCCAGCAGTCTGGGACTAGCGGGAGAGTCAGCAATTGAGCAGTTCTTC. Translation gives CASSLGLAGESAIEQFF.